A selection of T cell receptor beta chains follows, all from one sample in a study of T cells in localized non-small cell lung cancer. The data were produced by immunoSEQ multiplex PCR, yet TCRdb's version contains in-frame clones alone and is incomplete. The repertoire holds approximately 4,600 clones, about 30% seen once, with roughly 4.9% in the top ten. The sequencing here drew on lung tumor tissue, taken before any cancer treatment. The receptors shown here come from a man aged 40 to 70 with stage II lung adenocarcinoma. Both conserved end residues are part of each CDR3. The D gene is left open where the match is weak. The size entry is marked missing in some rows and otherwise reads once, few, many or a size class.

d_call j_call clone_size v_call cdr3_aa
. TRBJ2-3 . TRBV28 CASSQPALTDTQYF
. TRBJ2-5 medium-sized TRBV11-3 CASSLDPGGETQYF
. TRBJ2-3 few TRBV11-3 CASSRTRGADTQYF
TRBD2 TRBJ2-7 . TRBV11-3 CASSGTSGRWIYEQYF
. TRBJ2-1 . TRBV19 CASSIQDKTYNEQFF
TRBD1 TRBJ2-2 few TRBV11-3 CASSTGQGRTGELFF
TRBD2 TRBJ2-7 . TRBV9 CASSYGTSSYEQYF
. TRBJ2-3 . TRBV6-8 CASSDGSTDTQYF
. TRBJ2-5 few TRBV9 CASSEGLARETQYF
. TRBJ2-1 few TRBV19 CASSWAWDNEQFF
. TRBJ2-1 . TRBV19 CASRAQGGAMGNEQFF
. TRBJ2-3 . TRBV28 CASSSKWGSLYTDTQYF
TRBD1 TRBJ1-5 . TRBV30 CAWSAGQGNQPQHF
. TRBJ2-7 . TRBV19 CASSIEDGYEQYF